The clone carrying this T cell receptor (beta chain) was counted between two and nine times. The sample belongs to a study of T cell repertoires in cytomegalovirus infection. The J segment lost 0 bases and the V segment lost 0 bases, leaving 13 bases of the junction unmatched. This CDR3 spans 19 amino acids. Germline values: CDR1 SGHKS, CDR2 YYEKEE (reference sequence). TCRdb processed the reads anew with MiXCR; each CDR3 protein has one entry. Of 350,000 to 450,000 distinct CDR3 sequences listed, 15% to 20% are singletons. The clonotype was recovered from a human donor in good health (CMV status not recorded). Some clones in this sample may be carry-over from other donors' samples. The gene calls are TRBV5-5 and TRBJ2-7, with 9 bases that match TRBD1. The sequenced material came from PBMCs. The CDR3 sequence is CASSLAPGQGMGSSYEQYF. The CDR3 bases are TGTGCCAGCAGCTTGGCCCCCGGACAGGGGATGGGGAGCTCCTACGAGCAGTACTTC.